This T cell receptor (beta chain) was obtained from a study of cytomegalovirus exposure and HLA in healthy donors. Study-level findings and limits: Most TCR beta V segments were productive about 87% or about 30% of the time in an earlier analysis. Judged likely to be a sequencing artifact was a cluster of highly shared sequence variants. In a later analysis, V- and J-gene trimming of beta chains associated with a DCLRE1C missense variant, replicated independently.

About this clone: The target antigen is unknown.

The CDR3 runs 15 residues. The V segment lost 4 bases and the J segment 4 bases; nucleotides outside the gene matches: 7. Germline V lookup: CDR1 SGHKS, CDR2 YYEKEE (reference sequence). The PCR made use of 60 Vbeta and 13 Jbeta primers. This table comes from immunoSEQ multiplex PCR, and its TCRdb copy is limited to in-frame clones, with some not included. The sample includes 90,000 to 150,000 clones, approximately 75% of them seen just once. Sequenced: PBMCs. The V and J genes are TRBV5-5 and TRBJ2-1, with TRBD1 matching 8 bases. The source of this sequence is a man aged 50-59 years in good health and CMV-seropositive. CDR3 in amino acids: CASSRTGKSYNEQFF. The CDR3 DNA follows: TGTGCCAGCAGCCGGACAGGGAAGAGTTACAATGAGCAGTTCTTC.